The 8 T cell receptor beta chains presented below share a single source sample, sequenced in a study of blood T cell repertoires in COVID-19. TCRdb keeps only in-frame clones here, not all; method: immunoSEQ multiplex PCR. The profile shows roughly 140,000 clones, around nine tenths of them singletons. What was sequenced was peripheral blood. The receptors come from a human donor in a cohort sampled during active COVID-19.

The rearrangement links TRBV7-9 to TRBJ2-7, with TRBD1 identical over 7 bases. This CDR3 has 15 amino acids. V dropped 3 bases and J dropped 4; count of bases not matched to a gene: 9. Germline values: CDR1 SEHNR, CDR2 FQNEAQ (reference sequence). DNA of the CDR3: TGTGCCAGCAGCTTCTCTGGGACAGCCCCTTACGAGCAGTACTTC. Translation: CASSFSGTAPYEQYF. The full variable domain, rest sourced from reference TRBV7-9 and TRBJ2-7, is DTGVSQNPRHKITKRGQNVTFRCDPISEHNRLYWYRQTLGQGPEFLTYFQNEAQLEKSRLLSDRFSAERPKGSFSTLEIQRTEQGDSAMYLCASSFSGTAPYEQYFGPGTRLTVT.

The genes are TRBV30 and TRBJ1-2; 7 bases agree with TRBD1. V shed 0 bases, J shed 1 base, and the junction held 2 bases outside the gene matches. Germline V gene sequence: CDR1 GTSNPN, CDR2 SVGIG (reference sequence). This CDR3 has 14 amino acids. The CDR3 DNA reads TGTGCCTGGAGTGTCACAGGGGTTAACTATGGCTACACCTTC. The encoded protein is CAWSVTGVNYGYTF. Filled out from reference TRBV30 and TRBJ1-2, the complete variable domain reads SQTIHQWPATLVQPVGSPLSLECTVEGTSNPNLYWYRQAAGRGLQLLFYSVGIGQISSEVPQNLSASRPQDRQFILSSKKLLLSDSGFYLCAWSVTGVNYGYTFGSGTRLTVV.

This chain connects TRBV7-2 to TRBJ2-1; TRBD1 matches at 8 bases. The CDR3 has 15 residues. The V and J ends lost 5 bases and 0 bases, in that order; junction bases with no gene match: 3. Germline CDR1 SGHTA, CDR2 FQGNSA. The CDR3 region has the DNA TGTGCCAGCAGCCGTGGACAGGGCTCCTACAATGAGCAGTTCTTC. It codes for CASSRGQGSYNEQFF.

This clone was recorded once. The chain has TRBV27 and TRBJ2-2; 7 positions match TRBD1. CDR3 size: 15 residues. Germline V gives CDR1 MNHEY, CDR2 SMNVEV (reference sequence). Trimming cost V 1 base and J 4 bases; bases outside gene matches: 3. The DNA for the CDR3 is TGTGCCAGCAGTTTATGGGCAGGGGGCACCGGGGAGCTGTTTTTT. The encoded protein is CASSLWAGGTGELFF.

This rearrangement joins TRBV5-1 to TRBJ2-4; tentatively, D is TRBD2 (5 bases). This CDR3 is 15 amino acids long. Trimming shortened V by 3 bases and J by 8 bases, and 18 bases separated the two germline ends. Germline CDR1 is SGHRS and CDR2 is YFSETQ. The CDR3 loop is CASSSQSMGGYIQYF. As DNA, the CDR3 is TGCGCCAGCAGCTCCCAATCAATGGGCGGGTACATTCAGTACTTC. The full variable domain, its missing parts supplied by reference TRBV5-1 and TRBJ2-4, is KAGVTQTPRYLIKTRGQQVTLSCSPISGHRSVSWYQQTPGQGLQFLFEYFSETQRNKGNFPGRFSGRQFSNSRSEMNVSTLELGDSALYLCASSSQSMGGYIQYFGAGTRLSVL.

This chain links TRBV7-3 with TRBJ2-5; 7 bases align to TRBD1. V dropped 2 bases and J dropped 1; count of bases not matched to a gene: 1. The CDR3 covers 14 residues. Germline lookup yields CDR1 SGHTA and CDR2 FQGTGA. As DNA, the CDR3 is TGTGCCAGCAGCTTAGACAGGGCCCAAGAGACCCAGTACTTC. Encoded protein: CASSLDRAQETQYF.

This clone was recorded only once. This sequence joins TRBV11-2 and TRBJ1-2; D gene unclear. V was trimmed by 3 bases and J by 7 bases, leaving 9 bases between them. Per germline, CDR1 SGHAT and CDR2 FQNNGV. This CDR3 region has 12 residues. The CDR3 DNA is TGTGCCAGCAGCTTTACCGACTCTGGCTACACCTTC. This encodes CASSFTDSGYTF.

This clone was seen only a few times. The V call is TRBV19, the J call TRBJ2-7, with D tentatively TRBD1 (7 bases). CDR1 and CDR2 (germline): LNHDA, SQIVND (reference sequence). V lost 3 bases to trimming and J lost 2 bases, with 11 bases between them. The CDR3 length is 14 residues. The CDR3: CASSMRDRPYEQYF. The CDR3 region has the DNA TGTGCCAGTAGTATGCGGGACAGACCCTACGAGCAGTACTTC.